A single sample is the source of the 12 T cell receptor beta chains below, sequenced in a study of technical replicates of blood from four donors. Libraries were prepared by immunoSEQ multiplex PCR; TCRdb keeps only in-frame clonotypes and omits some of them. The data contain about 68,000 clones, about 97% of them singletons. Sequencing was carried out using T cells isolated from PBMCs. These receptors were obtained from a human donor in good health.

This chain links TRBV7-6 with TRBJ2-7; a possible D gene is TRBD1 (6 bases). V lost 3 bases and J lost 3, with 12 bases in between. The germline V gene has CDR1 SGHVS and CDR2 FNYEAQ. The length of the CDR3 is 14 residues. This CDR3 is CASSFWETGYEQYF. The CDR3 bases are TGTGCCAGCAGCTTCTGGGAGACAGGCTACGAGCAGTACTTC. Using reference TRBV7-6 and TRBJ2-7 for the parts outside the CDR3, the full variable domain is GAGVSQSPRYKVTKRGQDVALRCDPISGHVSLYWYRQALGQGPEFLTYFNYEAQQDKSGLPNDRFSAERPEGSISTLTIQRTEQRDSAMYRCASSFWETGYEQYFGPGTRLTVT.

CDR3 bases: TGTGCCAGCAGTGAATATTTGGGACAGGGTAATCCAGATACGCAGTATTTT. It yields the protein CASSEYLGQGNPDTQYF. V usage is TRBV25-1 and J usage is TRBJ2-3, with 9 nucleotides matching TRBD1. In germline, CDR1 is MGHDK, CDR2 SYGVNS. This CDR3 region has 17 residues. V shed 0 bases, J shed 4 bases, and the junction held 8 bases outside the gene matches. The whole variable domain, remainder taken from reference TRBV25-1 and TRBJ2-3, is EADIYQTPRYLVIGTGKKITLECSQTMGHDKMYWYQQDPGMELHLIHYSYGVNSTEKGDLSSESTVSRIRTEHFPLTLESARPSHTSQYLCASSEYLGQGNPDTQYFGPGTRLTVL.

The chain is built from TRBV27 and TRBJ2-7; maybe TRBD2 (5 bases). Germline assignment: CDR1 MNHEY and CDR2 SMNVEV (reference sequence). Trimming stripped 2 bases from V and 7 bases from J, with 12 bases between. The CDR3 contains 13 residues. This chain's CDR3 is CASSLALREEQYF. DNA for the CDR3: TGTGCCAGCAGTTTAGCACTCCGGGAAGAGCAGTACTTC.

The chain uses TRBV6-5 and TRBJ2-7; TRBD2 matches 9 bases. V lost 0 bases and J lost 5; bases outside the gene matches: 5. CDR1 and CDR2 (germline): MNHEY, SVGAGI. CDR3 length: 15 residues. The CDR3 DNA follows: TGTGCCAGCAGTTACTCGGGGACTAGCATCAACGAGCAGTACTTC. This sequence encodes CASSYSGTSINEQYF.

The CDR3 region has the DNA TGTGCCAGCAGCTTAAGCACGGGGGAGACCCAGTACTTC. It is translated as CASSLSTGETQYF. The chain couples TRBV11-2 to TRBJ2-5; a possible D gene is TRBD2 (5 bases). Germline V CDR1 and CDR2: SGHAT, FQNNGV. The CDR3 has 13 amino acids. V was cut by 2 bases and J by 5 bases, with 9 bases left in between.

This rearrangement joins TRBV7-9 to TRBJ2-3, with a weak D call TRBD1 (6 bases). The CDR3 runs to 16 residues. V lost 5 bases and J lost 2, with 17 bases in between. The germline CDR1 and CDR2 sequences are SEHNR and FQNEAQ (reference sequence). CDR3 amino acids: CASSIYTGIPTDTQYF. The DNA of the CDR3 is TGTGCCAGCAGCATATATACAGGGATCCCCACAGATACGCAGTATTTT.

This rearrangement joins TRBV4-1 to TRBJ1-1, with no clear D. Germline CDR1 is MGHRA and CDR2 is YSYEKL. With 1 base removed from V and 3 bases from J, the gap between germline ends came to 15 bases. This CDR3 has 16 amino acids. For the CDR3, the DNA is TGCGCCAGCAGCCAAGCCAAAGGACTACCGGACACTGAAGCTTTCTTT. Amino acid sequence: CASSQAKGLPDTEAFF.

The V gene is TRBV6-1, the J gene TRBJ1-2, with no clear D. The CDR3 consists of 13 residues. V was pared by 6 bases and J by 4 bases, with 12 bases between. Germline CDR1 MNHNS, CDR2 SASEGT. CDR3 coding DNA: TGTGCCAGCAGGGCAGATGCGGCCTATGGCTACACCTTC. Translated, it gives CASRADAAYGYTF.

The rearrangement joins TRBV2 to TRBJ2-5, with D hard to call. V shed 3 bases and J shed 0 bases, with 8 bases lying between them. The CDR3 is 14 residues long. Germline V lookup: CDR1 SNHLY, CDR2 FYNNEI. The CDR3 DNA reads TGTGCCAGCAGTGAGAGGAGCAACCAAGAGACCCAGTACTTC. This codes for CASSERSNQETQYF.

The J gene is TRBJ2-1, the V gene TRBV5-1; a possible D gene is TRBD2 (5 bases). Germline V gives CDR1 SGHRS, CDR2 YFSETQ. Trimming removed 0 bases at V and 7 bases at J, with 11 bases between. This CDR3 has 14 residues. The CDR3 DNA is TGCGCCAGCAGCTTGGATAGGGAGTGGAATGAGCAGTTCTTC. This sequence encodes CASSLDREWNEQFF.

The chain has TRBV10-3 and TRBJ2-2, with a tentative D call TRBD1 (6 bases). Trimming stripped 6 bases from V and 5 bases from J, with 10 bases between. The CDR3 length is 13 residues. Germline CDR1 reads ENHRY; CDR2 reads SYGVKD. The CDR3 DNA is TGTGCCATCAGAGATACAGGGACCGGGGAGCTGTTTTTT. It is translated as CAIRDTGTGELFF.

V gene TRBV5-4 combines with J gene TRBJ2-7; 7 nucleotides match TRBD1. This CDR3 comprises 15 residues. Per the germline V gene, CDR1 is SGHNT and CDR2 is YYREEE (reference sequence). The V gene end was trimmed by 1 base and the J gene end by 5 bases; junction bases not matched to a gene: 9. CDR3 loop: CASSLIGGPPHEQYF. In DNA form, the CDR3 reads TGTGCCAGCAGCTTGATAGGGGGCCCCCCCCACGAGCAGTACTTC.